Given below is one TCR beta chain in context. Time point meaning: peripheral blood 6 weeks after treatment start. Each patient's cancer was a locally advanced or metastatic urothelial carcinoma. The sample belongs to a study of PD-L1 blockade in urothelial cancer. The overall study: Enrolled patients had been treated previously with 0 to 3 chemotherapy regimens.

PCRs each included synthetic TCR analog templates spiked in. Profiling relied on immunoSEQ multiplex PCR, and the TCRdb table lists in-frame clones only, not all of them. The sample yields roughly 120,000 clones, more than 85% seen once. V dropped 3 bases and J dropped 6 bases, with 14 bases sitting between them. Germline values: CDR1 MDHEN, CDR2 SYDVKM. This CDR3 has 14 residues. The source material was PBMCs, sampled around atezolizumab (anti-PD-L1) treatment. The V call is TRBV28, the J call TRBJ1-1; D not resolved. This TCR was sampled from a man between 60 and 70 years old with urothelial cancer. In DNA form, the CDR3 reads TGTGCCAGCAGTTTGGCTCCACGGAGGGCTGAAGCTTTCTTT. Its translation: CASSLAPRRAEAFF.